The clone carrying this TCR beta chain came up a few times. Antigen unknown. This clone may be a read error of a much larger clone one base away. This sample was included in a study of spatial heterogeneity in lung cancer. Looking at the study overall: Each time, sequencing found more beta-chain sequences than alpha-chain sequences.

Study-wide points: Expanded intratumoral alpha and beta TCR counts tracked tumor mutation counts.

Time point meaning: sample taken at primary tumor resection. The cohort: about 79 early-stage, untreated non-small cell lung cancer patients. Extraction of whole RNA from tumor, nontumor lung or frozen PBMC preceded unsorted sequencing. TCRdb passed the 5' RACE reads through MiXCR, listing each CDR3 protein once. The sample has about 3,700 distinct CDR3 sequences; 5.3% are singletons. This CDR3 contains 15 residues. Germline V gives CDR1 LNHNV, CDR2 YYDKDF (reference sequence). V was trimmed by 1 base and J by 3 bases, leaving 13 bases between them. This TCR came from a female donor with early-stage non-small cell lung cancer. The sample consisted of lung tumor tissue, taken at surgery. The rearrangement joins TRBV15 to TRBJ2-7, with D possibly being TRBD1 (5 bases). The CDR3 DNA sequence: TGTGCCACCAGCAGAGGGGCAGGGTATAGCTACGAGCAGTACTTC. This encodes CATSRGAGYSYEQYF.